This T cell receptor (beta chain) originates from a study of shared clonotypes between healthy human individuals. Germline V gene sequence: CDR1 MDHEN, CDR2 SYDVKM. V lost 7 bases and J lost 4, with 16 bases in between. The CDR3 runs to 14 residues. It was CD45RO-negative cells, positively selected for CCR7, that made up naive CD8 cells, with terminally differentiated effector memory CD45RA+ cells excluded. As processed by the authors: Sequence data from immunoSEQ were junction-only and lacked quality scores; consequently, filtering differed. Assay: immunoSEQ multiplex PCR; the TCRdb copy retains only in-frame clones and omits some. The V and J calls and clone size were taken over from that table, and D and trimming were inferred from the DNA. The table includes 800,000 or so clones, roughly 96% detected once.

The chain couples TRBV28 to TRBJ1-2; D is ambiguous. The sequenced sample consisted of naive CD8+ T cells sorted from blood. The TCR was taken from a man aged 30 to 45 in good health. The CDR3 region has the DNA TGTGCCAGCATTCTTAAGGGCCAGAGCTATGGCTACACCTTC. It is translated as CASILKGQSYGYTF.